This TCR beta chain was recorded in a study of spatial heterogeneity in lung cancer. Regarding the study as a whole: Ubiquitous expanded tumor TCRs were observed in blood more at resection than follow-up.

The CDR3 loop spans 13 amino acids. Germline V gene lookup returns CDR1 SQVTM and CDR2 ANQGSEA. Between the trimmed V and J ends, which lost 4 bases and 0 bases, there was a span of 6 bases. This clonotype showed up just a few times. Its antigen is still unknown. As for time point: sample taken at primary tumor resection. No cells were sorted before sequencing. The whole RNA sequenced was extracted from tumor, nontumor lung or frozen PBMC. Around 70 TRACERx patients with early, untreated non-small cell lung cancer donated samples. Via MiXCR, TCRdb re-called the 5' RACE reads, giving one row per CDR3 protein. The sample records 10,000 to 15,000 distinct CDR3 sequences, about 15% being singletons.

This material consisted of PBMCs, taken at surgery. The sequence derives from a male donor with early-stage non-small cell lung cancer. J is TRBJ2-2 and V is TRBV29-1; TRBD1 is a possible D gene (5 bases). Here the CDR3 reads CSVGGANTGELFF. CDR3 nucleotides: TGCAGCGTTGGGGGCGCGAACACCGGGGAGCTGTTTTTT.